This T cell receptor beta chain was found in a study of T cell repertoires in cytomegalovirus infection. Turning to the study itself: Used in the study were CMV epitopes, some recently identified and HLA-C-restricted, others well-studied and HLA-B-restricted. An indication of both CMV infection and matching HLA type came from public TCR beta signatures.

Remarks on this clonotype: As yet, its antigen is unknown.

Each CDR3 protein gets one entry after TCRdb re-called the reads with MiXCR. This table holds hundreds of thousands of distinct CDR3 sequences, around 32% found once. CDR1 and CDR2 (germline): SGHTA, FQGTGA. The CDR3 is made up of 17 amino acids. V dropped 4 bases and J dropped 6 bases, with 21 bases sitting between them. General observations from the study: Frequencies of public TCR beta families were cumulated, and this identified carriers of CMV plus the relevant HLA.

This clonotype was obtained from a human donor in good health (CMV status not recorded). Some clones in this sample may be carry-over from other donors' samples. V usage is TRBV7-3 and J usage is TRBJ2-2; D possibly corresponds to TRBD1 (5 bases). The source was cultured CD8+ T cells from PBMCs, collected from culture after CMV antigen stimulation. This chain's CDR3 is CASSSSIWQGVAGELFF. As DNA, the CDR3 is TGTGCCAGCAGCTCCAGTATTTGGCAGGGCGTTGCCGGGGAGCTGTTTTTT.